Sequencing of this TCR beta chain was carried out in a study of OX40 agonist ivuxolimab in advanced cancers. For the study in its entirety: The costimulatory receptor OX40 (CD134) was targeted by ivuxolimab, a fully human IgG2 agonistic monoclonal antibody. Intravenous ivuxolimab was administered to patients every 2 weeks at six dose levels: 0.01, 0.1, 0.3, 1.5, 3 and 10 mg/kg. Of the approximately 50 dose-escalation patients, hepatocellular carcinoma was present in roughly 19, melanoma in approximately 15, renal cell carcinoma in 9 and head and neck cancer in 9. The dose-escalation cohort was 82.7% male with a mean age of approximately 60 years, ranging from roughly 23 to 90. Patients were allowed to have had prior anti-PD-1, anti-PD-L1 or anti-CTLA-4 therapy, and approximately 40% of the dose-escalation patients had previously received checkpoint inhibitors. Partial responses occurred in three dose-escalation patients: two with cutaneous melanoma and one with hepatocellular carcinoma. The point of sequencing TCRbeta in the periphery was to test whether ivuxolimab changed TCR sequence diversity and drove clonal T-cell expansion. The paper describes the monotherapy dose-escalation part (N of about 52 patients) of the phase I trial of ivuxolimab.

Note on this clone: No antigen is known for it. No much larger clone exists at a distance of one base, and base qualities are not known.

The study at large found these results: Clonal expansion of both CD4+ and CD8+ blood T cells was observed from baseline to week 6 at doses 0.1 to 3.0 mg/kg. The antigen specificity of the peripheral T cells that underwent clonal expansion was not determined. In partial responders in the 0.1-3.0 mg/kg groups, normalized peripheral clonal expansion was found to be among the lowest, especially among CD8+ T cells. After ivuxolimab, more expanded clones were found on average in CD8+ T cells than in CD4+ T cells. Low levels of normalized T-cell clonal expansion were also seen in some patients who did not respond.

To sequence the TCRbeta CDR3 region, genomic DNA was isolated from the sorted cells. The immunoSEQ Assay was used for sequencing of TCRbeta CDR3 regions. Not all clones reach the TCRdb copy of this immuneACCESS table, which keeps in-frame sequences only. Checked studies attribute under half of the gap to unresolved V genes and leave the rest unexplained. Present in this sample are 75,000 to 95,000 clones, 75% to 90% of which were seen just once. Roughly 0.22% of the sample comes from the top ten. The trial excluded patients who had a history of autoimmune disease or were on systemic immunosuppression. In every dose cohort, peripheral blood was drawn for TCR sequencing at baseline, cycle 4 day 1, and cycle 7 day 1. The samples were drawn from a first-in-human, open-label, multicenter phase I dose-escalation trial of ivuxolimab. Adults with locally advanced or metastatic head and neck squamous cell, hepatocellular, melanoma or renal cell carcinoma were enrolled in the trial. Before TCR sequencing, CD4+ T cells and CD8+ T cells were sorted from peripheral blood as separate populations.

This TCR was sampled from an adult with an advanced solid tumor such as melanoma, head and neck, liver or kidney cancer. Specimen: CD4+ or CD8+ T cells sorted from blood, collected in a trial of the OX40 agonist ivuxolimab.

At the DNA level, the sequence is TGCGCCAGCAGCTTGGACAGGGGGCAATCTGAAGCTTTCTTT. The translation is CASSLDRGQSEAFF. The rearrangement joined TRBV5-1 to TRBJ1-1, with 9 junctional bases fitting TRBD1. According to the germline V gene, CDR1 reads SGHRS and CDR2 reads YFSETQ. The CDR3 numbers 14 residues from cysteine through phenylalanine. The only DNA kept is the CDR3, 42 bases in frame from the first base. V lost 0 bases and J lost 6 bases, and the count of bases not matched to a germline gene is 3.